A selection of T cell receptor beta chains follows, all from one sample in a study of long-term antiretroviral therapy in people with HIV. Generated by immunoSEQ multiplex PCR, the TCRdb table keeps only in-frame clones and is missing some. This sample has some 17,000 clones, with under 85% found just once. The source material was unsorted PBMCs, sampled 3.2 years after starting antiretroviral therapy. Receptors originate from a woman aged 40 to 49 with HIV. CDR3s include the opening cysteine and the closing phenylalanine or tryptophan. The order of the fields is CDR3 DNA, CDR3 protein, V gene, J gene, clone size, D gene. The D gene is left open where the match is weak. The size field is filled for only some rows; it gives once, few, many or a size class.

CDR3 DNA: TGCGCCAGCAGCCAAGTCCGGGACTACACAGATACGCAGTATTTT
CDR3 protein: CASSQVRDYTDTQYF
V gene: TRBV4-1
J gene: TRBJ2-3
clone size: .
D gene: TRBD2

CDR3 DNA: TGCGCCAGCAGCTCACAGGGACAGGGGAACTATGGCTACACCTTC
CDR3 protein: CASSSQGQGNYGYTF
V gene: TRBV5-1
J gene: TRBJ1-2
clone size: .
D gene: TRBD1

CDR3 DNA: TGTGCCAGCAGCTTAACAGGGGAGAACACTGAAGCTTTCTTT
CDR3 protein: CASSLTGENTEAFF
V gene: TRBV6-1
J gene: TRBJ1-1
clone size: .
D gene: TRBD1

CDR3 DNA: TGTGCCAGCTCACAAGGACTAGATCAAGAGACCCAGTACTTC
CDR3 protein: CASSQGLDQETQYF
V gene: TRBV18
J gene: TRBJ2-5
clone size: .
D gene: TRBD2

CDR3 DNA: TGTGCCAGTAGCCGCACCAATCAGCCCCAGCATTTT
CDR3 protein: CASSRTNQPQHF
V gene: TRBV19
J gene: TRBJ1-5
clone size: few
D gene: .

CDR3 DNA: TGTGCCAGCAGTTACGACAGGGACGCCGGGGAGCTGTTTTTT
CDR3 protein: CASSYDRDAGELFF
V gene: TRBV7-2
J gene: TRBJ2-2
clone size: .
D gene: TRBD1

CDR3 DNA: TGTGCCAGCAGCTTAGCCGGGACGGCCTATAATCAGCCCCAGCATTTT
CDR3 protein: CASSLAGTAYNQPQHF
V gene: TRBV7-9
J gene: TRBJ1-5
clone size: few
D gene: .

CDR3 DNA: TGTGCCAGCAGCTTAGAGGGCGCGGTGAGCTATGGCTACACCTTC
CDR3 protein: CASSLEGAVSYGYTF
V gene: TRBV7-9
J gene: TRBJ1-2
clone size: .
D gene: .

CDR3 DNA: TGTGCCAGCAGCGAATGGACGGCTGATACGCAGTATTTT
CDR3 protein: CASSEWTADTQYF
V gene: TRBV4-2
J gene: TRBJ2-3
clone size: .
D gene: .

CDR3 DNA: TGTGCCAGCAGCCCTGAATTCGATGAAAAACTGTTTTTT
CDR3 protein: CASSPEFDEKLFF
V gene: TRBV7-9
J gene: TRBJ1-4
clone size: .
D gene: .

CDR3 DNA: TGTGCCAGCAGTTCGCAGTACGGGCTTAGTAATGAGCAGTTCTTC
CDR3 protein: CASSSQYGLSNEQFF
V gene: TRBV6-5
J gene: TRBJ2-1
clone size: once
D gene: .

CDR3 DNA: TGCGCCAGCAGCTTGGCCCGGGATTCGAAGACTAACTATGGCTACACCTTC
CDR3 protein: CASSLARDSKTNYGYTF
V gene: TRBV5-1
J gene: TRBJ1-2
clone size: once
D gene: .

CDR3 DNA: TGTGCCAGCAGTTCCGGGTCCCTCACTGAAGCTTTCTTT
CDR3 protein: CASSSGSLTEAFF
V gene: TRBV6-5
J gene: TRBJ1-1
clone size: few
D gene: .

CDR3 DNA: TGCGCCAGCAGCTTGGGGGACAGAACCACCGGGGAGCTGTTTTTT
CDR3 protein: CASSLGDRTTGELFF
V gene: TRBV5-1
J gene: TRBJ2-2
clone size: few
D gene: TRBD1

CDR3 DNA: TGTGCCAGCAGCAGTATGGAGGGTCGCACTGAAGCTTTCTTT
CDR3 protein: CASSSMEGRTEAFF
V gene: TRBV2
J gene: TRBJ1-1
clone size: few
D gene: .

CDR3 DNA: TGTGCCAGCAGCTTAGGGACACAGCCCCAGCATTTT
CDR3 protein: CASSLGTQPQHF
V gene: TRBV7-9
J gene: TRBJ1-5
clone size: .
D gene: .

CDR3 DNA: TGTGCCAGCAGTGATCAGGGGGTAAGCAATCAGCCCCAGCATTTT
CDR3 protein: CASSDQGVSNQPQHF
V gene: TRBV6-1
J gene: TRBJ1-5
clone size: once
D gene: TRBD1

CDR3 DNA: TGCGCCAGCAGTGAGGGACAGGGGGCTGTACCCCTCCACTTT
CDR3 protein: CASSEGQGAVPLHF
V gene: TRBV10-2
J gene: TRBJ1-6
clone size: .
D gene: TRBD1

CDR3 DNA: TGTGCCAGCAGTGACCCAGCCAGTATCAGCTCCTACGAGCAGTACTTC
CDR3 protein: CASSDPASISSYEQYF
V gene: TRBV25-1
J gene: TRBJ2-7
clone size: .
D gene: .

CDR3 DNA: TGTGCCAGCAGAGCCTCGGACGGGGGGGCCTCCGGGGAGCTGTTTTTT
CDR3 protein: CASRASDGGASGELFF
V gene: TRBV9
J gene: TRBJ2-2
clone size: few
D gene: TRBD2

CDR3 DNA: TGTGCCAGCAGTTCTTTTCGGAGGGGGGGCGGTGAGACCCAGTACTTC
CDR3 protein: CASSSFRRGGGETQYF
V gene: TRBV27
J gene: TRBJ2-5
clone size: .
D gene: .

CDR3 DNA: TGCGCCAGCAGCTTTCAGGGGCCCACTGAAGCTTTCTTT
CDR3 protein: CASSFQGPTEAFF
V gene: TRBV5-1
J gene: TRBJ1-1
clone size: .
D gene: .

CDR3 DNA: TGTGCCACCAAACCAGAGAGGGGGGCCGCCGACTTTTTC
CDR3 protein: CATKPERGAADFF
V gene: TRBV2
J gene: TRBJ2-7
clone size: .
D gene: .

CDR3 DNA: TGTGCCAGCTCACCAGAGCGTCAGCCCCAGCATTTT
CDR3 protein: CASSPERQPQHF
V gene: TRBV18
J gene: TRBJ1-5
clone size: few
D gene: .

CDR3 DNA: TGCGCCAGCAGCCCACTAGCGGGGGATCCGGGAGATACGCAGTATTTT
CDR3 protein: CASSPLAGDPGDTQYF
V gene: TRBV4-1
J gene: TRBJ2-3
clone size: .
D gene: TRBD2

CDR3 DNA: TGCGCCAGCAGCAGGGACAGGCCATTTTACGAGCAGTACTTC
CDR3 protein: CASSRDRPFYEQYF
V gene: TRBV5-1
J gene: TRBJ2-7
clone size: .
D gene: TRBD1

CDR3 DNA: TGTGCCAGCAGCCAGGACAGTAACTCCTACAATGAGCAGTTCTTC
CDR3 protein: CASSQDSNSYNEQFF
V gene: TRBV5-4
J gene: TRBJ2-1
clone size: .
D gene: .

CDR3 DNA: TGTGCCTGGAGTGAACATAATAATTCACCCCTCCACTTT
CDR3 protein: CAWSEHNNSPLHF
V gene: TRBV30
J gene: TRBJ1-6
clone size: .
D gene: .

CDR3 DNA: TGTGCCAGGGGACAACAGGGGGTACAAGAGACCCAGTACTTC
CDR3 protein: CARGQQGVQETQYF
V gene: TRBV2
J gene: TRBJ2-5
clone size: .
D gene: TRBD1

CDR3 DNA: TGTGCCAGCAGCTTTGACCCGGGGGGAGGAGATACGCAGTATTTT
CDR3 protein: CASSFDPGGGDTQYF
V gene: TRBV7-2
J gene: TRBJ2-3
clone size: .
D gene: TRBD2

CDR3 DNA: TGCGCCAGCCGGGACGGTATCACGGAGACCCAGTACTTC
CDR3 protein: CASRDGITETQYF
V gene: TRBV5-1
J gene: TRBJ2-5
clone size: .
D gene: .

CDR3 DNA: TGTGCCAGCAGCAGACGGCGAAGCCCGTATAGCAATCAGCCCCAGCATTTT
CDR3 protein: CASSRRRSPYSNQPQHF
V gene: TRBV13
J gene: TRBJ1-5
clone size: .
D gene: .

CDR3 DNA: TGTGCCAGCAGTTCCACGGATGAGCAGTTCTTC
CDR3 protein: CASSSTDEQFF
V gene: TRBV7-9
J gene: TRBJ2-1
clone size: .
D gene: .

CDR3 DNA: TGTGCCAGCAGGACGGGGGGATCTAATTCACCCCTCCACTTT
CDR3 protein: CASRTGGSNSPLHF
V gene: TRBV5-4
J gene: TRBJ1-6
clone size: .
D gene: .

CDR3 DNA: TGCGCCAGCAGCCCAGAGACAGGGGGCCTCTACGCCCAGTACTTC
CDR3 protein: CASSPETGGLYAQYF
V gene: TRBV5-1
J gene: TRBJ2-7
clone size: once
D gene: TRBD1

CDR3 DNA: TGTGCCTGGAGTGTCACTGGACAGGGGGCTAGAGCGGGGGGCTACACCTTC
CDR3 protein: CAWSVTGQGARAGGYTF
V gene: TRBV30
J gene: TRBJ1-2
clone size: .
D gene: TRBD1

CDR3 DNA: TGTGCCATCCGAGGGACAGAACAAGAGACCCAGTACTTC
CDR3 protein: CAIRGTEQETQYF
V gene: TRBV10-3
J gene: TRBJ2-5
clone size: few
D gene: TRBD1

CDR3 DNA: TGTGCCAGCAGTTCGGCTTACGAGCAGTACTTC
CDR3 protein: CASSSAYEQYF
V gene: TRBV6-5
J gene: TRBJ2-7
clone size: .
D gene: .

CDR3 DNA: TGTGCCTCCACTTCCGACTCTGGAAACACCATATATTTT
CDR3 protein: CASTSDSGNTIYF
V gene: TRBV10-3
J gene: TRBJ1-3
clone size: .
D gene: .

CDR3 DNA: TGTGCCAGCTCACCAACAGAGGGGGACACTGAAGCTTTCTTT
CDR3 protein: CASSPTEGDTEAFF
V gene: TRBV18
J gene: TRBJ1-1
clone size: .
D gene: .

CDR3 DNA: TGTGCCACCAGCAGAGATCGCCTGCAGGTGGGGGCCAATCAGCCCCAGCATTTT
CDR3 protein: CATSRDRLQVGANQPQHF
V gene: TRBV15
J gene: TRBJ1-5
clone size: .
D gene: .

CDR3 DNA: TGTGCCAGCAGTGGGGTACAGGGATCAATGAGCAATGAGCAGTTCTTC
CDR3 protein: CASSGVQGSMSNEQFF
V gene: TRBV6-1
J gene: TRBJ2-1
clone size: .
D gene: .

CDR3 DNA: TGCGCCAGCAGCTTGACTAGCGGGGGGGTCCCTCACTCCTACGAGCAGTACTTC
CDR3 protein: CASSLTSGGVPHSYEQYF
V gene: TRBV5-1
J gene: TRBJ2-7
clone size: once
D gene: TRBD2

CDR3 DNA: TGCGCCAGCAGGCTCACGGATAGCACAGATACGCAGTATTTT
CDR3 protein: CASRLTDSTDTQYF
V gene: TRBV5-1
J gene: TRBJ2-3
clone size: .
D gene: .

CDR3 DNA: TGTGCCAGCTCACCACGCGGTCGAGGGGACACCGGGGAGCTGTTTTTT
CDR3 protein: CASSPRGRGDTGELFF
V gene: TRBV18
J gene: TRBJ2-2
clone size: .
D gene: .

CDR3 DNA: TGCGCCAGCAGCCAAGATCGGTCAGCCCTTGGTGGCTACACCTTC
CDR3 protein: CASSQDRSALGGYTF
V gene: TRBV4-3
J gene: TRBJ1-2
clone size: .
D gene: .

CDR3 DNA: TGCGCCAGCACTCCAGGGGGTTCCTACGAGCAGTACTTC
CDR3 protein: CASTPGGSYEQYF
V gene: TRBV5-1
J gene: TRBJ2-7
clone size: .
D gene: TRBD1